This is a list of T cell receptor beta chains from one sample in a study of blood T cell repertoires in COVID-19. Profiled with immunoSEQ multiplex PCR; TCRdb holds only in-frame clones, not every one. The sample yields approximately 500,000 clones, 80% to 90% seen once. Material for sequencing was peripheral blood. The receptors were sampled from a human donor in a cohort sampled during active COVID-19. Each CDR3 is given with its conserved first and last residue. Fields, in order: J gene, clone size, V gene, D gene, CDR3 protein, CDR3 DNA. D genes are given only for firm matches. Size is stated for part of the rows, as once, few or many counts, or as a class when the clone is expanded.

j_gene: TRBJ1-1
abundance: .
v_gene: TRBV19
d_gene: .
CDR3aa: CASSRGGETEAFF
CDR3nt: TGTGCCAGTAGTCGCGGGGGCGAAACTGAAGCTTTCTTT

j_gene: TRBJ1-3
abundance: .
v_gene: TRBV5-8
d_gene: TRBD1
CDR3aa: CASSTIQGAAGNTIYF
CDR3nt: TGTGCCAGCAGTACAATACAGGGGGCTGCTGGAAACACCATATATTTT

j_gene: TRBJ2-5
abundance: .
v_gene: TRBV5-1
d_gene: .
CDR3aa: CASSLAMRDYETQYF
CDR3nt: TGCGCCAGCAGCTTGGCCATGAGGGATTACGAGACCCAGTACTTC

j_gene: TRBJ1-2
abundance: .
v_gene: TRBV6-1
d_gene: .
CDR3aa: CASSERSRDYGYTF
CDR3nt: TGTGCCAGCAGTGAGCGGTCCCGGGACTATGGCTACACCTTC

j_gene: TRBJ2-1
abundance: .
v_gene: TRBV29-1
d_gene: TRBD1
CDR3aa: CSVGDRTYNEQFF
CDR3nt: TGCAGCGTTGGGGACAGAACCTACAATGAGCAGTTCTTC

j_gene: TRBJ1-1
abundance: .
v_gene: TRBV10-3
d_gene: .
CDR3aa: CATYQGQSTNTEAFF
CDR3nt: TGTGCCACATACCAGGGACAATCGACGAACACTGAAGCTTTCTTT

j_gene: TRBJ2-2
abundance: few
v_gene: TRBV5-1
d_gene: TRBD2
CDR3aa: CASSLEGLGTGELFF
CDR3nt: TGCGCCAGCAGCTTGGAGGGACTAGGCACCGGGGAGCTGTTTTTT

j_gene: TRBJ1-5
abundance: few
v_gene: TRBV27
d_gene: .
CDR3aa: CASSRQAGPQHF
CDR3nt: TGTGCCAGCAGTCGACAAGCGGGGCCCCAGCATTTT

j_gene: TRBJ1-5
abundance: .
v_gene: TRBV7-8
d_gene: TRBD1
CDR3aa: CASSPAQGANQPQHF
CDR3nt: TGTGCCAGCAGCCCAGCCCAGGGGGCAAATCAGCCCCAGCATTTT

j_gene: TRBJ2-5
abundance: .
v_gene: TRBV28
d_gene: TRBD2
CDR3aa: CASTRRLAGGETQYF
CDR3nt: TGTGCCAGCACCCGTCGACTAGCGGGAGGAGAGACCCAGTACTTC

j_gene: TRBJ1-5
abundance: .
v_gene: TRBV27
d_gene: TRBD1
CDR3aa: CASSLSSGQNQPQHF
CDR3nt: TGTGCCAGCAGTTTATCGTCGGGACAGAATCAGCCCCAGCATTTT

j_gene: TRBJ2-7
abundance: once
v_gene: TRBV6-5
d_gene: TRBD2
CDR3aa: CASTREATYEQYF
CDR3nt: TGTGCCAGCACTCGGGAGGCCACCTACGAGCAGTACTTC

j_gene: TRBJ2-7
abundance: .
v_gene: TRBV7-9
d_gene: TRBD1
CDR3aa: CASSSGTGGWYEQYF
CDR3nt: TGTGCCAGCAGCTCCGGGACAGGGGGTTGGTACGAGCAGTACTTC

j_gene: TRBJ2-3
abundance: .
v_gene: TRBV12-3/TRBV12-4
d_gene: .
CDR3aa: CASSYYPDTQYF
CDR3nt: TGTGCCAGCAGTTACTACCCAGATACGCAGTATTTT

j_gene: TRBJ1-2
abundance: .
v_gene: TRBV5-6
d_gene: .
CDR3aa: CASSLVDRDLYGYTF
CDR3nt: TGTGCCAGCAGCTTGGTTGACAGAGACCTCTATGGCTACACCTTC

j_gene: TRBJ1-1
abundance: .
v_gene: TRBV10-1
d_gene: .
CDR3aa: CASSGSGQLEAFF
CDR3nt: TGCGCCAGCAGTGGATCAGGACAGCTTGAAGCTTTCTTT

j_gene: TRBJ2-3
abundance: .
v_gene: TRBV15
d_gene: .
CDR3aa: CATSRLEDTQYF
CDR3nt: TGTGCCACCAGCAGACTGGAGGATACGCAGTATTTT

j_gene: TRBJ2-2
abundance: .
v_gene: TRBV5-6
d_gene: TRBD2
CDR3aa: CASRDHSGRWNTGELFF
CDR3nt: TGTGCCAGCAGAGACCATAGCGGGAGGTGGAACACCGGGGAGCTGTTTTTT

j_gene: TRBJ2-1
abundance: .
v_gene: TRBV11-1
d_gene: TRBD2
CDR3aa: CASSLSTSAKNEQFF
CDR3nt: TGTGCCAGCAGCTTATCGACTAGCGCGAAGAATGAGCAGTTCTTC

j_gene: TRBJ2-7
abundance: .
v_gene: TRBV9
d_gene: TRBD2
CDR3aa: CASSVGNSGTYEQYF
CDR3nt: TGTGCCAGCAGCGTAGGGAATAGCGGGACCTACGAGCAGTACTTC

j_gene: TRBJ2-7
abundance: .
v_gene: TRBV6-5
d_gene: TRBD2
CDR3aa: CASSYAGSGRFYEQYF
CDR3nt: TGTGCCAGCAGTTACGCGGGCAGCGGGAGATTCTACGAGCAGTACTTC

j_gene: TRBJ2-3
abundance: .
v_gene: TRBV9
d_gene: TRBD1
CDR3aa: CASSVGRTGIGTDTQYF
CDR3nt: TGTGCCAGCAGCGTAGGCCGGACAGGGATCGGCACAGATACGCAGTATTTT